This entry is about one T cell receptor beta chain. The target antigen is unknown. The CDR3 loop spans 13 amino acids. Germline values: CDR1 MDHEN, CDR2 SYDVKM. V gave up 5 bases and J gave up 6 bases, with 14 bases separating them. The data belong to a study of beta chain features in type 1 diabetes. The study, taken as a whole, reports: Naive, central memory and regulatory TCRB repertoires appeared more similar among patients than healthy donors. PCR may have favored shorter templates equally in patients and controls. When Type 1 diabetes patients were examined, their TCRB CDR3s proved moderately but significantly shorter in all four CD4+ subsets.

Of the isolated RNA, all was reverse transcribed, and so the sequenced material was expressed TCRB transcripts. The table came from immunoSEQ multiplex PCR; TCRdb's copy has only in-frame clones and leaves some out. The sample shows around 340,000 clones, 9.3% of them seen only once. The sequence was obtained from a man aged 25-45 years with type 1 diabetes. The specimen was central memory CD4+ T cells from blood. The chain recombines TRBV28 with TRBJ2-7; weak D call: TRBD2 (6 bases). The DNA of the CDR3 is TGTGCCAGCAGTCCACCAGGGAGGACCGAGCAGTACTTC. Translating gives CASSPPGRTEQYF.